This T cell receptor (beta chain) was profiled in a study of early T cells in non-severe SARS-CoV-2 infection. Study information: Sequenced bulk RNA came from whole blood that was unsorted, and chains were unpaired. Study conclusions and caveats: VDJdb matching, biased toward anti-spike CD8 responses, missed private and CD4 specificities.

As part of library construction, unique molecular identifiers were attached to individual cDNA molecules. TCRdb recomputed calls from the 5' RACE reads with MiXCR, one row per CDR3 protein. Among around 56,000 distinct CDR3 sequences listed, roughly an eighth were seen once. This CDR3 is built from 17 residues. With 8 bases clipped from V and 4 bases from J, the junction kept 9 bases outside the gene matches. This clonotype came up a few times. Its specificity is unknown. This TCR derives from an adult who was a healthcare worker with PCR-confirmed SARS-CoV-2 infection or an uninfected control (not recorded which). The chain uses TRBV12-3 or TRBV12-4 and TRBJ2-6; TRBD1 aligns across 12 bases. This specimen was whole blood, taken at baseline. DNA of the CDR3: TGTGCCAGCCGACCTGGGACAGGGGGCGACGGGGCCAACGTCCTGACTTTC. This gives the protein CASRPGTGGDGANVLTF.